This T cell receptor beta chain was identified in a study of identical twins. General observations from the study: Weaker excess twin sharing was observed in beta out-of-frame sequences.

This clonotype was observed a handful of times. Its antigen is undetermined. Trimming took 6 bases from V and 10 from J, leaving 12 bases between them. The CDR3 contains 12 residues. Germline loops: CDR1 SGHAT, CDR2 FQNNGV. In TCRdb, the 5' RACE reads were re-called with MiXCR into one record per CDR3 protein. Of around 490,000 distinct CDR3 sequences listed, approximately 14% were seen once; the top ten hold about 0.4%. These same data were also listed under a study on yellow fever vaccine responses in identical twins. This second report adds: Twins reportedly had a vaccine T cell response that seemed partly convergent, partly personalized.

V and J are TRBV11-2 and TRBJ1-4, with D uncertain. The TCR comes from a woman aged 18-29 years in good health. Sequences were obtained from CD4+ T cells sorted from blood. CDR3 sequence reads: CASRGVAVKLFF. The DNA for the CDR3 is TGTGCCAGCAGGGGTGTAGCTGTAAAACTGTTTTTT.